This T cell receptor (beta chain) emerged from a study of blood T cell repertoires in COVID-19. Study background: The samples span acute and convalescent COVID-19 from the United States, Italy and Spain. PBMCs, B-cell-depleted T cells, or T cells were the source of the cDNA or gDNA that made up the material.

The authors' processing: Amplification from reference gene primers served as the basis for estimated nucleated cell counts. TCRdb's table, derived via immunoSEQ multiplex PCR, lists solely in-frame clones and lacks some. V and J calls and clone size are given by that table; D and trimming were obtained from the DNA. The sample records 100,000 to 130,000 clones, 71% being singletons. The germline V gene has CDR1 GTSNPN and CDR2 SVGIG (reference sequence). Trimming shortened V by 4 bases and J by 2 bases, and 12 bases separated the two germline ends. This CDR3 region has 15 residues. The V and J genes are TRBV30 and TRBJ1-6, with a tentative D call TRBD1 (6 bases). This TCR was sampled from a woman aged 40 to 50 with acute or convalescent COVID-19. Sequenced sample: peripheral blood. The CDR3 here is CAWNTGSAYNSPLHF. The CDR3 nucleotides are TGTGCCTGGAATACAGGGTCGGCCTATAATTCACCCCTCCACTTT.